This TCR beta chain was captured in a study of T cell repertoires in cytomegalovirus infection. Turning to the study itself: Carrying CMV and the relevant HLA type showed in public TCR beta signatures.

TCRdb recomputed calls from the reads with MiXCR, one row per CDR3 protein. The sample lists approximately 150,000 distinct CDR3 sequences; 20% to 25% were seen once. Points on this clonotype: The antigen remains unidentified.

This sequence was found in a human donor in good health (CMV status not recorded). Some clones in this sample may be carry-over from other donors' samples. Specimen: CD8+ T cells from cultured PBMCs, collected from culture after CMV antigen stimulation.

The chain's CDR3 is CASSPTGDTNYGYTF. For the CDR3, the DNA is TGTGCCAGCAGCCCGACAGGAGATACTAACTATGGCTACACCTTC. The chain joins TRBV5-4 to TRBJ1-2; maybe TRBD1 (6 bases). The V end was cut by 4 bases, the J end by 0 bases, with 13 bases between. The germline gives CDR1 SGHNT, CDR2 YYREEE (reference sequence). CDR3 length: 15 amino acids. Complete variable domain (other parts from reference TRBV5-4 and TRBJ1-2): ETGVTQSPTHLIKTRGQQVTLRCSSQSGHNTVSWYQQALGQGPQFIFQYYREEENGRGNFPPRFSGLQFPNYSSELNVNALELDDSALYLCASSPTGDTNYGYTFGSGTRLTVV.